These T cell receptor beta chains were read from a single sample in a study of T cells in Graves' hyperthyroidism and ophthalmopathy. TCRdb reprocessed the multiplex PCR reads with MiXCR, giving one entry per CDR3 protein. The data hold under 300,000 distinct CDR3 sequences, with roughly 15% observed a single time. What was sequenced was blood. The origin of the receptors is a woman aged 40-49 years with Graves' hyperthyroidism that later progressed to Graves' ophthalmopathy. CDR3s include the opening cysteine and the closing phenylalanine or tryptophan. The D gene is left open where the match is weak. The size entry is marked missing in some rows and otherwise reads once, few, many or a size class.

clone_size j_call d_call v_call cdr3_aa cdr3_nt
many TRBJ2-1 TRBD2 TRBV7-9 CASSSSGSLNEQFF TGTGCCAGCAGCTCTAGCGGGAGTCTCAATGAGCAGTTCTTC
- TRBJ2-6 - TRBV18 CASSAKEGKSSGANVLTF TGTGCCAGCTCCGCCAAGGAGGGCAAAAGCTCTGGGGCCAACGTCCTGACTTTC
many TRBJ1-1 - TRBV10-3 CASKDRIGTEAFF TGTGCCAGTAAAGACAGGATTGGGACTGAAGCTTTCTTT
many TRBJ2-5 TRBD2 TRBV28 CASSFVLAGGPGETQYF TGTGCCAGCAGTTTTGTCCTAGCGGGAGGCCCCGGGGAGACCCAGTACTTC
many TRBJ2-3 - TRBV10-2 CASSENTSTDTQYF TGCGCCAGCAGTGAGAATACGAGCACAGATACGCAGTATTTT
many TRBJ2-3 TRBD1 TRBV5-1 CASRPGQGGTDTQYF TGCGCCAGCAGACCAGGACAGGGTGGGACAGATACGCAGTATTTT
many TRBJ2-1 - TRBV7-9 CASSLSSRGPNNEQFF TGTGCCAGCAGCTTAAGCAGCCGGGGGCCTAACAATGAGCAGTTCTTC
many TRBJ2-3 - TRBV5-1 CASSSQGYTDTQYF TGCGCCAGCAGTTCACAGGGATACACAGATACGCAGTATTTT
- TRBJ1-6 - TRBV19 CASQGSPLHF TGTGCCAGTCAGGGGTCACCCCTCCACTTT
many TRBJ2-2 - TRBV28 CASRTGQIPNTGELFF TGTGCCAGCAGAACAGGACAGATACCCAACACCGGGGAGCTGTTTTTT
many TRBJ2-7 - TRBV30 CAWTPLGAYEQYF TGTGCCTGGACCCCTCTGGGCGCCTACGAGCAGTACTTC
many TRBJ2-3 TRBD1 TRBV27 CATGDSLRSPDTQYF TGTGCCACCGGGGACAGTCTAAGGAGTCCAGATACGCAGTATTTT
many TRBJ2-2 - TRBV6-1 CASSSSRGTGELFF TGTGCCAGCAGTTCCAGCAGGGGTACCGGGGAGCTGTTTTTT
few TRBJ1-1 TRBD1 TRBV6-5 CASSYSIPGQGTYRMNTEAFF TGTGCCAGCAGTTACTCCATCCCGGGACAGGGAACCTACCGTATGAACACTGAAGCTTTCTTT
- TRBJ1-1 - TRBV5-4 CASSLSGANTEAFF TGTGCCAGCAGCTTATCTGGCGCGAACACTGAAGCTTTCTTT
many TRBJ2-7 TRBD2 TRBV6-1 CASSSPAGVEQYF TGTGCCAGCAGTTCCCCAGCGGGAGTCGAGCAGTACTTC
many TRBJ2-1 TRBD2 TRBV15 CATSPGGNEQFF TGTGCCACCAGCCCCGGGGGGAATGAGCAGTTCTTC
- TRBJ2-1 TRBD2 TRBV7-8 CASSLSSGRADEQFF TGTGCCAGCAGCCTCTCAAGCGGGAGGGCCGATGAGCAGTTCTTC
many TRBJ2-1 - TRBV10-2 CASSGPAGYNEQFF TGCGCCAGCTCGGGTCCCGCGGGCTACAATGAGCAGTTCTTC
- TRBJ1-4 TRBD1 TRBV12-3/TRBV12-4 CASTLYRGTANEKLFF TGTGCCAGCACCCTCTACAGGGGGACGGCTAATGAAAAACTGTTTTTT
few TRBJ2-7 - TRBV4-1 CASSQFDGRGEQYF TGCGCCAGCAGCCAATTTGACGGGAGAGGCGAGCAGTACTTC
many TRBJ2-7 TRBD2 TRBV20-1 CSARDISGRYEQYF TGCAGTGCTAGAGATATTAGCGGGCGGTACGAGCAGTACTTC
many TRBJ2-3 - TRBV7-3 CASSQPPSITQYF TGTGCCAGCAGCCAGCCCCCGTCTATTACGCAGTATTTT
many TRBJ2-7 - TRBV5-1 CASSLSFSYEQYF TGCGCCAGCAGCTTGAGTTTCTCCTACGAGCAGTACTTC
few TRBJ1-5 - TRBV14 CASSQDRVRDTPLASNQPQHF TGTGCCAGCAGCCAAGATCGGGTTAGGGACACTCCCCTTGCGAGCAATCAGCCCCAGCATTTT
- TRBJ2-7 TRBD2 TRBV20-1 CSALSGLAGGLTYEQYF TGCAGTGCCCTCTCGGGACTAGCGGGAGGTCTTACCTACGAGCAGTACTTC
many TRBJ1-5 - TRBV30 CAWSVQRRSGAQPQHF TGTGCCTGGAGTGTCCAACGCCGCTCGGGGGCTCAGCCCCAGCATTTT
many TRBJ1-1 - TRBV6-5 CASSYGPEGTEAFF TGTGCCAGCAGTTACGGCCCAGAAGGGACTGAAGCTTTCTTT
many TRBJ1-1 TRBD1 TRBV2 CASGRQGGTEAFF TGTGCCAGCGGCCGCCAGGGGGGGACTGAAGCTTTCTTT
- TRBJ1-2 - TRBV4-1 CASSHHREGYGYTF TGCGCCAGCAGCCACCACCGGGAGGGGTATGGCTACACCTTC
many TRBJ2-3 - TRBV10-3 CAISESGTKDTQYF TGTGCCATCAGTGAGTCCGGGACGAAAGATACGCAGTATTTT
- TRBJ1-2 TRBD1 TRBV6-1 CASSDLGGVFYGYTF TGTGCCAGCAGTGACTTAGGGGGCGTCTTCTATGGCTACACCTTC
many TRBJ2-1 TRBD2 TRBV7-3 CASSKGLVVFDEQFF TGTGCCAGCAGCAAGGGACTAGTTGTTTTCGATGAGCAGTTCTTC
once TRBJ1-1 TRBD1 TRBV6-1 CASSIRTGGTEAFF TGTGCCAGCAGTATTAGGACAGGGGGCACTGAAGCTTTCTTT
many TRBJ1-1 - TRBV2 CASYTSEAFF TGTGCCAGCTATACCTCTGAAGCTTTCTTT
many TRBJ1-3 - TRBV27 CASSLFRDGTIYF TGTGCCAGCAGTCTCTTTAGGGACGGCACCATATATTTT
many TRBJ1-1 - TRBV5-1 CASSLAGQNTEAFF TGCGCCAGCAGCTTGGCAGGTCAGAACACTGAAGCTTTCTTT
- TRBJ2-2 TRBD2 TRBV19 CASSRGLADTGELFF TGTGCCAGTAGTAGGGGACTAGCGGACACCGGGGAGCTGTTTTTT
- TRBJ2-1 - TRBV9 CASSAMPNEQFF TGTGCCAGCAGCGCAATGCCCAATGAGCAGTTCTTC
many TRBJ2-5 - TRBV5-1 CASSLGDQETQYF TGCGCCAGCAGCTTGGGAGATCAAGAGACCCAGTACTTC